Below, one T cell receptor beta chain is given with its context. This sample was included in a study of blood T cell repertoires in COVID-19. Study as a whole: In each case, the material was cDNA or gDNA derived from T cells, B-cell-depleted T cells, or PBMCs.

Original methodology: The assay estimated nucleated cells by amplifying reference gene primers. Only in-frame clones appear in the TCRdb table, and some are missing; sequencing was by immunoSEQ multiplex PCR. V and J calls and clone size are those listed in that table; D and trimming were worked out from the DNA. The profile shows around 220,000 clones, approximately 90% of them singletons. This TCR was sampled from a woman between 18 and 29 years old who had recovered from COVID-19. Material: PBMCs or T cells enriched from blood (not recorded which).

The CDR3 coding sequence is TGTGCCAGCAGCTTAGTAGCGGGGGTTAACGAGCAGTACTTC. This translates into CASSLVAGVNEQYF. This chain links TRBV11-3 with TRBJ2-7, with 9 bases lining up with TRBD2. The trim removed 1 base at V and 5 bases at J, leaving 3 bases unmatched. CDR1 SGHNT and CDR2 YENEEA come from the germline V gene. CDR3 size: 14 residues.